One sample yielded the 5 T cell receptor beta chains listed below, sequenced in a study of T cell responses to AZD1222 COVID-19 vaccine. Clones were sequenced by immunoSEQ multiplex PCR, and TCRdb holds only the in-frame ones, with some missing. The top ten clones hold around 5% of a sample with some 150,000 clones, 88% of them seen once. The material sequenced was peripheral blood, taken 28 days after the second dose of the MenACWY control vaccine. The receptors derive from an adult who received the MenACWY meningococcal vaccine as a control.

The V call is TRBV7-9, the J call TRBJ1-5; D perhaps matches TRBD1 (5 bases). This CDR3 contains 14 residues. Germline CDR1 SEHNR, CDR2 FQNEAQ (reference sequence). Trimming stripped 1 base from V and 4 bases from J, with 8 bases between. The CDR3 bases are TGTGCCAGCAGCTTAGAGAGGGGAAATCAGCCCCAGCATTTT. It codes for CASSLERGNQPQHF.

The V call is TRBV7-2, the J call TRBJ2-2; D unclear. V was pared by 1 base and J by 1 base, with 10 bases between. This CDR3 contains 16 residues. Per the germline V gene, CDR1 is SGHTA and CDR2 is FQGNSA. The CDR3 sequence: CASSLVGIRNTGELFF. The CDR3 DNA is TGTGCCAGCAGCTTAGTAGGGATACGGAACACCGGGGAGCTGTTTTTT. The entire variable domain, with the rest obtained from reference TRBV7-2 and TRBJ2-2, is as follows: GAGVSQSPSNKVTEKGKDVELRCDPISGHTALYWYRQSLGQGLEFLIYFQGNSAPDKSGLPSDRFSAERTGGSVSTLTIQRTQQEDSAVYLCASSLVGIRNTGELFFGEGSRLTVL.

This clone appeared once. The chain carries TRBV6-2 or TRBV6-3 and TRBJ1-1; TRBD1 matches 8 bases. CDR1 is MNHEY, CDR2 SVGEGT, per germline. The CDR3 is 13 residues long. J lost 10 bases, V lost 5 bases, and 9 bases had no gene match. CDR3 DNA: TGTGCCAGCAGTAGGACAGGGATAAAGGCAGCTTTCTTT. Protein: CASSRTGIKAAFF.

The gene calls are TRBV24-1 and TRBJ2-2; 7 positions agree with TRBD1. Germline CDR1 KGHDR, CDR2 SFDVKD. Trimming removed 2 bases from V and 6 bases from J; junction bases left unmatched: 17. The CDR3 contains 19 residues. The DNA of the CDR3 is TGTGCCACCAGTGATTCGCTCGATATAGACAGGGTAGAGGCCGGGGAGCTGTTTTTT. Amino acids: CATSDSLDIDRVEAGELFF.

V gene TRBV28 combines with J gene TRBJ1-1; D is ambiguous. This CDR3 comprises 15 residues. CDR1 is MDHEN and CDR2 is SYDVKM in the germline V gene. V dropped 2 bases and J dropped 0 bases, with 10 bases sitting between them. The CDR3 sequence: CASSLRGWLNTEAFF. The CDR3 DNA reads TGTGCCAGCAGTTTACGGGGATGGCTGAACACTGAAGCTTTCTTT.